The text below deals with one T cell receptor (beta chain). Its antigen is as yet unknown. This sample is part of a study of beta chain features in type 1 diabetes. Background on the study: All samples combined gave 107,917,701 sorted cells for examination.

The CDR3 runs to 13 residues. V lost 5 bases and J lost 5, with 10 bases in between. The V gene's germline CDR1 is SGHTA and CDR2 FQGNSA. The authors reverse transcribed all of the isolated RNA, so sequencing captured expressed TCRB transcripts. The table came from immunoSEQ multiplex PCR; TCRdb's copy has only in-frame clones and leaves some out. The table shows 600,000 to 700,000 clones, with 9.5% to 15% occurring only once. Findings and limits, study-wide: Among patients with Type 1 diabetes, TCRB CDR3s were moderately but significantly shorter in every one of the four CD4+ subsets. Sampled from patients, naive, central memory and Treg TCRB repertoires appeared more similar than those sampled from healthy donors. cDNA-based reads could over-represent cells with high TCR expression.

The specimen sequenced was naive CD4+ T cells from blood. This TCR came from a man aged 30 to 39 with type 1 diabetes. The chain links TRBV7-2 to TRBJ1-5; D gene unclear. CDR3 DNA sequence: TGTGCCAGCAGCCCCCACGTGGATCAGCCCCAGCATTTT. Translation gives CASSPHVDQPQHF.